A single sample gave rise to the 29 T cell receptor beta chains below, sequenced in a study of blood T cells in healthy people across ages. A second PCR, run for about 7 to 12 cycles, used a sample-barcoded 5' primer plus a J-beta primer mix. TCRdb reprocessed the 5' RACE reads via MiXCR and lists one record per CDR3 protein. This table has approximately 1.5 million distinct CDR3 sequences, roughly a third appearing once. The specimen sequenced was blood. The receptors originated from a woman between 25 and 40 years old in good health.

This clonotype was seen only once. The chain is built from TRBV9 and TRBJ2-1, with a weak D call TRBD1 (6 bases). Between the trimmed V and J ends, which lost 3 bases and 14 bases, there was a span of 27 bases. The CDR3 is 16 residues long. Germline CDR1 and CDR2: SGDLS and YYNGEE. CDR3 sequence: CASSARTDIPKGYEFF. The CDR3 DNA is TGTGCCAGCAGCGCCCGGACAGACATACCCAAAGGGTATGAGTTCTTC.

This rearrangement joins TRBV5-1 to TRBJ2-1, with a possible D match to TRBD1 (5 bases). V shed 5 bases and J shed 1 base, with 10 bases lying between them. The CDR3 sequence is 14 residues long. CDR1 and CDR2 from the germline V gene are SGHRS and YFSETQ. The CDR3 DNA follows: TGCGCCAGCAGTAACAGGACGTCCTACAATGAGCAGTTCTTC. The encoded protein is CASSNRTSYNEQFF.

This clonotype has a handful of counts. This rearrangement joins TRBV20-1 to TRBJ2-3; a possible D gene is TRBD1 (7 bases). Germline V CDR1 and CDR2: DFQATT, SNEGSKA (reference sequence). The V end was cut by 0 bases, the J end by 5 bases, with 12 bases between. There are 14 residues in the CDR3. CDR3 bases: TGCAGTGCTAGAGATAGGCAGGGGGGAGATACGCAGTATTTT. It encodes CSARDRQGGDTQYF.

The CDR3 nucleotides read TGCGCCAGCAGCCCCCTGACAGGGGAAGGCGAGCAGTTCTTC. The encoded protein is CASSPLTGEGEQFF. This rearrangement joins TRBV4-1 to TRBJ2-1, with 8 bases fitting TRBD1. The CDR3 spans 14 residues. Losses at the gene ends were 4 bases for V and 10 bases for J; bases not matched to a gene: 9. CDR1 is MGHRA and CDR2 is YSYEKL in the germline V gene.

The rearrangement uses TRBV9 and TRBJ1-1; D remains unclear. The CDR3 sequence is 14 residues long. V lost 0 bases, J lost 3 bases, and 9 bases lay in between. Germline values: CDR1 SGDLS, CDR2 YYNGEE. CDR3 in amino acids: CASSVEFTDTEAFF. The CDR3, as DNA: TGTGCCAGCAGCGTAGAATTTACGGACACTGAAGCTTTCTTT.

The chain carries TRBV2 and TRBJ1-5, with 11 bases lining up with TRBD1. Germline assignment: CDR1 SNHLY and CDR2 FYNNEI. This CDR3 spans 19 amino acids. V shed 4 bases and J 0 bases; nucleotides not matched to a gene: 11. The CDR3 region is CASSGGGQGAFSSNQPQHF. Written as DNA, the CDR3 is TGTGCCAGCAGTGGGGGAGGACAGGGGGCCTTCTCTAGCAATCAGCCCCAGCATTTT.

This clonotype has just a few counts. V gene TRBV6-1 combines with J gene TRBJ2-1, with D unresolved. Germline assignment: CDR1 MNHNS and CDR2 SASEGT. The CDR3 is made up of 16 amino acids. The V and J ends lost 7 bases and 7 bases respectively, with 23 bases between them. DNA of the CDR3: TGTGCCAGCACTGACCCTCCAGCCGGGTATGTGAATGAGCAGTTCTTC. This gives the protein CASTDPPAGYVNEQFF.

The chain links TRBV18 to TRBJ2-3; D may be TRBD1 or TRBD2 (5 bases each). Germline V gene sequence: CDR1 KGHSH, CDR2 LQKENI. The CDR3 is 16 residues long. Trimming removed 6 bases from V and 2 bases from J, with 18 bases in between. The CDR3 reads CASSWDGRGLTDTQYF. In DNA, the CDR3 is TGTGCCAGCTCCTGGGACGGCAGAGGTCTCACAGATACGCAGTATTTT.

This clonotype has more than one count but fewer than ten. The rearrangement joins TRBV5-6 to TRBJ2-1, with D possibly matching TRBD2 (6 bases). The CDR3 is made up of 13 amino acids. Germline assignment: CDR1 SGHDT and CDR2 YYEEEE. Trimming pared 0 bases from V and 8 bases from J, leaving 9 bases between. CDR3: CASSLGTTYEQFF. The CDR3 DNA reads as TGTGCCAGCAGCTTGGGGACTACCTATGAGCAGTTCTTC.

The chain recombines TRBV13 with TRBJ1-6; 9 bases align to TRBD1. With V trimmed by 0 bases and J by 6 bases, 3 bases remained unmatched. The length of the CDR3 is 16 residues. From germline, CDR1 is PRHDT and CDR2 FYEKMQ (reference sequence). CDR3 amino acids: CASSLGSGQGNSPLHF. The CDR3, as DNA: TGTGCCAGCAGCTTAGGCTCGGGACAGGGTAATTCACCCCTCCACTTT.

This clonotype was observed a few times. V gene TRBV5-4 combines with J gene TRBJ2-1, with D possibly being TRBD2 (7 bases). This CDR3 region has 14 residues. Germline loops: CDR1 SGHNT, CDR2 YYREEE (reference sequence). Trimming shortened V by 4 bases and J by 9 bases, and 17 bases separated the two germline ends. CDR3 in amino acids: CASSVDGGLGEQFF. Here the CDR3 DNA reads TGTGCCAGCAGCGTGGACGGGGGGCTGGGTGAGCAGTTCTTC.

A word on this clonotype: This may be a read error: a much more frequent sequence differs by one nucleotide. The chain couples TRBV11-2 to TRBJ2-1; perhaps TRBD2 as D (6 bases). Germline values: CDR1 SGHAT, CDR2 FQNNGV. The CDR3 spans 14 residues. CDR3 DNA: TGTGCCAGCAACTTAGCCCTAGCGTCAAATGAGCAGTTCTTC. Amino acids: CASNLALASNEQFF.

The chain uses TRBV28 and TRBJ2-3; 8 nucleotides agree with TRBD2. The CDR3 has 15 residues. Trimming cost V 5 bases and J 4 bases; bases outside gene matches: 8. Per germline, CDR1 MDHEN and CDR2 SYDVKM. In nucleotides, the CDR3 is TGTGCCAGCAGTCGAGCGGGAGTCGGATCAGATACGCAGTATTTT. Its translation is CASSRAGVGSDTQYF.

This clonotype occurred a few times. The chain joins TRBV3-1 to TRBJ2-3; tentatively, D is TRBD2 (5 bases). The CDR3 sequence is 16 residues long. V dropped 4 bases and J dropped 2 bases, with 16 bases sitting between them. The germline gives CDR1 LGHDT, CDR2 YNNKEL (reference sequence). The chain's CDR3 is CASSLWASLLTDTQYF. The CDR3 bases are TGTGCCAGCAGCCTGTGGGCTAGCCTCCTCACAGATACGCAGTATTTT.

The table lists this clonotype with many counts. This chain connects TRBV7-9 to TRBJ2-3, with a tentative D call TRBD1 (6 bases). There are 17 residues in the CDR3. Trimming removed 5 bases from V and 3 bases from J, with 21 bases in between. Germline-derived CDR1 and CDR2 are SEHNR and FQNEAQ (reference sequence). The CDR3 loop is CASSARTGLGTTDTQYF. For the CDR3, the DNA is TGTGCCAGCAGCGCCCGCACAGGGTTGGGTACGACAGATACGCAGTATTTT.

The chain joins TRBV5-1 to TRBJ2-2, with D perhaps being TRBD1 or TRBD2 (5 bases each). The germline V gene encodes CDR1 SGHRS and CDR2 YFSETQ. This CDR3 is 15 amino acids long. Deletions cut 1 base from V and 3 bases from J, with 10 bases between. CDR3 residues: CASSLLQDYTGELFF. CDR3 nucleotide sequence: TGCGCCAGCAGCTTGTTACAGGACTACACCGGGGAGCTGTTTTTT.

The sample holds many counts of this clonotype. The chain has TRBV4-1 and TRBJ2-7, with D unclear. Trimming cost V 0 bases and J 2 bases, with 8 bases left between them. The CDR3 has 14 residues. In germline, CDR1 is MGHRA, CDR2 YSYEKL. The CDR3 DNA follows: TGCGCCAGCAGCCAAGATGGTAGAACCTACGAGCAGTACTTC. This codes for CASSQDGRTYEQYF.

V usage is TRBV9 and J usage is TRBJ1-1; 8 bases match TRBD1. The trim removed 4 bases at V and 5 bases at J, leaving 7 bases unmatched. The CDR3 is 14 amino acids. Germline values: CDR1 SGDLS, CDR2 YYNGEE. CDR3 protein: CASSTGQGGTEAFF. The CDR3 nucleotides are TGTGCCAGCAGCACCGGACAGGGCGGGACTGAAGCTTTCTTT.

This clonotype was counted only a few times. The chain carries TRBV27 and TRBJ2-7, with D possibly TRBD2 on 6 matching bases. The V and J ends lost 6 bases and 1 base respectively, with 13 bases between them. Germline V gene lookup returns CDR1 MNHEY and CDR2 SMNVEV (reference sequence). The CDR3 totals 14 residues. The DNA for the CDR3 is TGTGCCAGCAGGCTTAGCGGTGGTTCCTACGAGCAGTACTTC. Translated, it gives CASRLSGGSYEQYF.

CDR3: CASSKIREGAGNTIYF. The CDR3 DNA sequence: TGTGCCAGCAGTAAGATAAGGGAAGGAGCTGGAAACACCATATATTTT. The V call is TRBV28, the J call TRBJ1-3; no firm D call. Germline V gives CDR1 MDHEN, CDR2 SYDVKM. V lost 5 bases to trimming and J lost 2 bases, with 16 bases between them. There are 16 residues in the CDR3.

The chain couples TRBV12-3 or TRBV12-4 to TRBJ2-7; D might be TRBD1 (6 bases). This CDR3 region has 14 residues. The V gene lost 5 bases and the J gene lost 2 bases, with 13 bases spanning the gap. The CDR3 sequence: CASSMLGQAYEQYF. CDR3 DNA sequence: TGTGCCAGCAGTATGCTGGGACAAGCCTACGAGCAGTACTTC.

This clonotype has only a few counts. The V and J genes are TRBV24-1 and TRBJ2-7, with a possible D match to TRBD1 (7 bases). The CDR3 is made up of 15 amino acids. Germline V gene data show CDR1 as KGHDR and CDR2 as SFDVKD. Trimming left V 4 bases short and J 0 bases short, with 12 bases between. This CDR3 is CATSEGGQASYEQYF. The CDR3 nucleotides read TGTGCCACCAGTGAGGGAGGACAGGCCTCCTACGAGCAGTACTTC.

This clonotype was seen many times. The rearrangement links TRBV4-2 to TRBJ2-1; D is possibly TRBD1 (6 bases). The germline CDR1 and CDR2 sequences are LGHNA and YNFKEQ. The CDR3 contains 14 residues. The V end lost 4 bases, the J end lost 8 bases, and 15 bases lay between the germline ends. The CDR3 sequence is CASSLQGTLDEQFF. CDR3 sequence (DNA): TGTGCCAGCAGCCTCCAAGGGACATTGGATGAGCAGTTCTTC.

As for this clonotype: One junction end disagrees with the germline gene, perhaps due to a read error. J is TRBJ2-1 and V is TRBV19, with D possibly TRBD2 on 7 matching bases. The V gene's germline CDR1 is LNHDA and CDR2 SQIVND (reference sequence). The CDR3 runs to 15 residues. The CDR3 is CASSIVGWGGNGQFF. As DNA, the CDR3 is TGTGCCAGTAGTATAGTTGGGTGGGGGGGCAATGGGCAGTTCTTC.

This clonotype was seen only a few times. This rearrangement joins TRBV12-3 or TRBV12-4 to TRBJ2-5, with a weak D call TRBD2 (6 bases). The CDR3 runs 16 residues. With 5 bases removed from V and 5 bases from J, the gap between germline ends came to 21 bases. The CDR3 sequence: CASSPGAGLILETQYF. The CDR3 DNA sequence: TGTGCCAGCAGTCCCGGAGCGGGTCTAATTCTGGAGACCCAGTACTTC.

In this sample, this clonotype turned up a few times. CDR3 nucleotides: TGCAGTGTTTGGACTTTCTCCGCTAACTATGGCTACACCTTC. The encoded protein is CSVWTFSANYGYTF. The chain joins TRBV20-1 to TRBJ1-2; D call uncertain. The germline gives CDR1 DFQATT, CDR2 SNEGSKA (reference sequence). The V gene lost 7 bases and the J gene lost 0 bases, with 15 bases spanning the gap. The CDR3 contains 14 residues.

This clonotype was detected once. The chain employs TRBV5-6 and TRBJ1-5, with 7 bases that match TRBD1. CDR1 is SGHDT, CDR2 YYEEEE, per germline. V dropped 0 bases and J dropped 4; count of bases not matched to a gene: 4. There are 15 residues in the CDR3. This CDR3 is CASSLVGDRNQPQHF. CDR3 nucleotide sequence: TGTGCCAGCAGCTTGGTTGGGGACAGAAATCAGCCCCAGCATTTT.

This clonotype was recorded at least ten times. It may be a read error: a sequence one base away is much more abundant. The rearrangement links TRBV5-1 to TRBJ2-7, with D unresolved. Between the trimmed V and J ends, which lost 3 bases and 1 base, there was a span of 11 bases. This CDR3 has 14 amino acids. From germline, CDR1 is SGHRS and CDR2 YFSETQ. CDR3 DNA: TGCGCCAGCAGCTGCGACGGAGCTTCCTACGAGCAGTACTTC. Translating it yields CASSCDGASYEQYF.

In regard to this clonotype: A much larger clone sits a single nucleotide away, making a read error possible. The J gene is TRBJ2-3, the V gene TRBV29-1; TRBD1 matches 11 bases. From germline, CDR1 is SQVTM and CDR2 ANQGSEA. V trimming: 6 bases; J trimming: 7 bases; junction bases outside the gene matches: 24. The CDR3 contains 19 residues. CDR3 bases: TGCAGCGTCCCCCTCACTGTCGTCCCCGGGACAGGGGGGAGGTATACGCAGTATTTT. Amino acid sequence: CSVPLTVVPGTGGRYTQYF.